This entry concerns a single T cell receptor (beta chain). These data are taken from a study of OX40 agonist ivuxolimab in advanced cancers. Using immunoSEQ multiplex PCR, the repertoire was profiled, and TCRdb retains in-frame clones only, with some absent. The sample holds tens of thousands of clones, around four fifths seen once. The V end lost 7 bases, the J end lost 4 bases, and 13 bases lay between the germline ends. Germline CDR1 and CDR2: MNHNS and SASEGT. CDR3 size: 13 residues. This TCR came from an adult with an advanced solid tumor such as melanoma, head and neck, liver or kidney cancer. The chain joins TRBV6-1 to TRBJ1-2; no reliable D call. The sequences come from CD4+ or CD8+ T cells sorted from blood, collected in a trial of the OX40 agonist ivuxolimab. The CDR3 spells CASNFGQIYGYTF. The DNA for the CDR3 is TGTGCCAGCAATTTTGGGCAGATCTATGGCTACACCTTC.